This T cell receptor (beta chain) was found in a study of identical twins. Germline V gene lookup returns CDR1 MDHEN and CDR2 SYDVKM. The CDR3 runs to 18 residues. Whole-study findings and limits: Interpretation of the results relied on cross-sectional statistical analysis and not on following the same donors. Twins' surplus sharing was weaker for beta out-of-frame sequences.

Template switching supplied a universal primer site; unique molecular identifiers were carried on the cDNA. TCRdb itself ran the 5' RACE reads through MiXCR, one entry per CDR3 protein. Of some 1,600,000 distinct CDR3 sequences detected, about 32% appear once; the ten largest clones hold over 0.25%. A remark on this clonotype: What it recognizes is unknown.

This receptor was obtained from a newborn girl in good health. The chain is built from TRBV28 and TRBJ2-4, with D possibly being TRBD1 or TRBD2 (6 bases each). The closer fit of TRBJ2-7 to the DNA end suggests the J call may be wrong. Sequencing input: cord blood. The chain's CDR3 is CASSSPSSDRGLNYEQYF. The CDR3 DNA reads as TGTGCCAGCAGTTCCCCTTCTAGCGACCGGGGGCTGAACTACGAGCAGTACTTC.